This entry is about one TCR beta chain. Method: immunoSEQ multiplex PCR; TCRdb's copy keeps in-frame clones and lacks some. Altogether roughly 35,000 clones are present, approximately 70% being singletons, with the ten largest covering under 40%. CDR1 is ENHRY, CDR2 SYGVKD, per germline. V trimming: 2 bases; J trimming: 5 bases; junction bases outside the gene matches: 5. The CDR3 extends over 16 amino acids. This sample is part of a study of T cells in tumors after PD-1 blockade. This receptor was obtained from a human donor with basal cell carcinoma. The material sequenced was PBMCs, taken after anti-PD-1 treatment. This chain connects TRBV10-3 to TRBJ2-1; 11 bases are a match to TRBD2. The CDR3 DNA sequence: TGTGCCATCAGTGAGGGGGTAGCGGGAGGGGACAATGAGCAGTTCTTC. Amino acid sequence: CAISEGVAGGDNEQFF.